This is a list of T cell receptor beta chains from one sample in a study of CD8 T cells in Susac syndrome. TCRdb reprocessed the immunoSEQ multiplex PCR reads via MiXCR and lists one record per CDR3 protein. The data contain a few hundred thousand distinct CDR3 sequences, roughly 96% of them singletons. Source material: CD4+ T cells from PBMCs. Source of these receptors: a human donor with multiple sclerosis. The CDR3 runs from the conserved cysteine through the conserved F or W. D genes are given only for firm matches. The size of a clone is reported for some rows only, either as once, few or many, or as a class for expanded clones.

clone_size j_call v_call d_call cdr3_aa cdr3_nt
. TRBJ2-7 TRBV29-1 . CSANTAEGRYEQYF TGCAGCGCCAACACAGCGGAGGGGAGGTACGAGCAGTACTTC
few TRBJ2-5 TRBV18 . CASSPGYQETQYF TGTGCCAGCTCCCCTGGTTACCAAGAGACCCAGTACTTC
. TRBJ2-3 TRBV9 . CASSVGAGGTDTQYF TGTGCCAGCAGCGTAGGGGCGGGCGGCACGGATACGCAGTATTTT
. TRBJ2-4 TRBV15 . CATSSGQIRTKNIQYF TGTGCCACCAGCAGTGGACAGATTCGGACCAAAAACATTCAGTACTTC
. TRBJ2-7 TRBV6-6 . CASSTGNSYEQYF TGTGCCAGCAGTACCGGGAACTCCTACGAGCAGTACTTC
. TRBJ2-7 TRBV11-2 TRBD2 CASSLRTSVYYEQYF TGTGCCAGCAGCCTACGGACTAGCGTATACTACGAGCAGTACTTC
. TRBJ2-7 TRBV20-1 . CSARGAWGQQYF TGCAGTGCTAGAGGGGCCTGGGGTCAGCAGTACTTC
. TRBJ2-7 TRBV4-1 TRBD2 CASSQGRIIAGAYEQYF TGCGCCAGCAGCCAAGGACGCATAATAGCGGGGGCCTACGAGCAGTACTTC
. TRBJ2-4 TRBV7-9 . CASSTGPTALAKNIQYF TGTGCCAGCAGCACGGGACCGACTGCACTAGCCAAAAACATTCAGTACTTC
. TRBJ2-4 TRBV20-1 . CSALGELRNIQYF TGCAGTGCTCTAGGCGAGTTGCGGAACATTCAGTACTTC
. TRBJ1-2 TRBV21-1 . CASSMRRGYTF TGTGCCAGCAGCATGAGGCGGGGCTACACCTTC
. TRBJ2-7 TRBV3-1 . CASSSQSYEQYF TGTGCCAGCAGCTCCCAGTCCTACGAGCAGTACTTC
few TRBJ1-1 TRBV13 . CASTTKSLRPTEAFF TGTGCCAGCACCACTAAATCTCTCCGGCCCACTGAAGCTTTCTTT
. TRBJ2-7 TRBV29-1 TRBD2 CSMLSSGGMREYEQYF TGCAGCATGTTGTCGTCGGGGGGGATGAGGGAGTACGAGCAGTACTTC